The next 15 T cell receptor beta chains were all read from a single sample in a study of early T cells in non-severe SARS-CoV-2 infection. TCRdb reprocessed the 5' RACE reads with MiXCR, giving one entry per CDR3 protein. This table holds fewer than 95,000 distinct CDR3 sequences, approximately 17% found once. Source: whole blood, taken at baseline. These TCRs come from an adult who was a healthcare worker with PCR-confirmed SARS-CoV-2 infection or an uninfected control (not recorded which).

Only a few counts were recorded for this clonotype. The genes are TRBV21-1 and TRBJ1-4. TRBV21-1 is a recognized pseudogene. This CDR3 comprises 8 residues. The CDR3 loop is CASAHNLF. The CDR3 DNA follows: TGTGCCAGCGCCCATAATCTTTTT.

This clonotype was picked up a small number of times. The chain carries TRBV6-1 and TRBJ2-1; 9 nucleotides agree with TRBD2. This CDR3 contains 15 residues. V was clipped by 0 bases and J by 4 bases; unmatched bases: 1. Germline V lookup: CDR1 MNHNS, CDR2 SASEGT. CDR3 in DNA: TGTGCCAGCAGTGAAGCAGCGGGAGGTTACAATGAGCAGTTCTTC. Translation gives CASSEAAGGYNEQFF.

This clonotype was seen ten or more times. In DNA, the CDR3 is TGCAGTGCCCCCCCGGGGGATACGCAGTATTTT. Its translation: CSAPPGDTQYF. V gene TRBV20-1 combines with J gene TRBJ2-3, with D tentatively TRBD2 (5 bases). This CDR3 contains 11 residues. The V end lost 6 bases, the J end lost 6 bases, and 10 bases lay between the germline ends. Germline V gene data show CDR1 as DFQATT and CDR2 as SNEGSKA (reference sequence).

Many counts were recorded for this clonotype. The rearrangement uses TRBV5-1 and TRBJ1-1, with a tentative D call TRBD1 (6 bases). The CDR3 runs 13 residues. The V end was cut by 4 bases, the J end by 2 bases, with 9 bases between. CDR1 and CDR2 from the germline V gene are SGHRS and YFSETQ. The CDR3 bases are TGCGCCAGCAGCGCCAGGGGAAACACTGAAGCTTTCTTT. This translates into CASSARGNTEAFF.

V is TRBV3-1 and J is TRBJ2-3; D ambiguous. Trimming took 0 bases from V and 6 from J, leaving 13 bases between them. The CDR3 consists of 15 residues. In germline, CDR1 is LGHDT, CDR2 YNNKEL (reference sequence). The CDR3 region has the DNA TGTGCCAGCAGCCAAGAGCCCTTTTTGTGGGATACGCAGTATTTT. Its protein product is CASSQEPFLWDTQYF.

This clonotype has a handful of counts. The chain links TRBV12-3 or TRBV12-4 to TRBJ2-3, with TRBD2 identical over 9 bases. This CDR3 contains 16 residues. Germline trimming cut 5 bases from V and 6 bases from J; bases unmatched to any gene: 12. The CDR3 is CASSPISGRRGDTQYF. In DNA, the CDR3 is TGTGCCAGCAGTCCTATTAGCGGGAGAAGGGGGGATACGCAGTATTTT.

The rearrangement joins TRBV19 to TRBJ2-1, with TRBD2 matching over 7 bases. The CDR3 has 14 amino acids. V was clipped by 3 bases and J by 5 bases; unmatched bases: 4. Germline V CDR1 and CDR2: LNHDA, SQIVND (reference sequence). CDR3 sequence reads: CASSMGGTNNEQFF. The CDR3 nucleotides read TGTGCCAGTAGTATGGGGGGGACCAACAATGAGCAGTTCTTC.

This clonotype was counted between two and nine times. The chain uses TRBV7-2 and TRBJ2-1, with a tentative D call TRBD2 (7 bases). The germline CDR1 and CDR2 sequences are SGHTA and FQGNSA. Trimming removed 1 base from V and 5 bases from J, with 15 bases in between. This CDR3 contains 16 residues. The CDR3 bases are TGTGCCAGCAGCTTAGTGCCGGGGGGCGGAAACAATGAGCAGTTCTTC. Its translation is CASSLVPGGGNNEQFF.

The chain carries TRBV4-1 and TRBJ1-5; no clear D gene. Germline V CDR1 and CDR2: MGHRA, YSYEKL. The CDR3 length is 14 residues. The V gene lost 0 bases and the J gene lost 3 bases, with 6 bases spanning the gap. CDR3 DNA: TGCGCCAGCAGCCAAGAAGGGAACAATCAGCCCCAGCATTTT. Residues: CASSQEGNNQPQHF.

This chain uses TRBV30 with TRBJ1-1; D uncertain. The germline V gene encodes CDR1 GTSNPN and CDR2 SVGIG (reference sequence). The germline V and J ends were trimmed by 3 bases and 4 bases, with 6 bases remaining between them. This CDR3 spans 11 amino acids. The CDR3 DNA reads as TGTGCCTGGAGCGGCCGCACTGAAGCTTTCTTT. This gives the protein CAWSGRTEAFF.

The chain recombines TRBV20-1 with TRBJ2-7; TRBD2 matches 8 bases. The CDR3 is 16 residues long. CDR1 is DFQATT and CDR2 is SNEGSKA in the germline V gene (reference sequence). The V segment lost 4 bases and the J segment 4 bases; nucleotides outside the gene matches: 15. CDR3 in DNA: TGCAGTGCTATTCAACCGGGACTAGGTATCGTTTACGAGCAGTACTTC. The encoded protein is CSAIQPGLGIVYEQYF.

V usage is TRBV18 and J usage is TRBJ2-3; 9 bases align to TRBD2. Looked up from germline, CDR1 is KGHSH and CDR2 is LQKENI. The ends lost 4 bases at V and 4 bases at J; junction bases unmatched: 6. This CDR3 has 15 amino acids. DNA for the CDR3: TGTGCCAGCTCACGAGACGGGACTAGCCCAGATACGCAGTATTTT. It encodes CASSRDGTSPDTQYF.

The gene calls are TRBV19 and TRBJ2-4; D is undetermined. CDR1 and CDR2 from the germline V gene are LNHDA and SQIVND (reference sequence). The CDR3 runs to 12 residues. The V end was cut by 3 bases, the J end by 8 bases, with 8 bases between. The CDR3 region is CASSIGRDIQYF. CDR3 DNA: TGTGCCAGTAGTATCGGACGGGACATTCAGTACTTC.

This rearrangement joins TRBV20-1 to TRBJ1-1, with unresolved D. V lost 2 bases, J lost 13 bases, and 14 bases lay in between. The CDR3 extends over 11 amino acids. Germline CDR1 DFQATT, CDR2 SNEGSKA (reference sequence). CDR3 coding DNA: TGCAGTGCTAGATCGGGAAAAACGGGTTTCTTT. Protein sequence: CSARSGKTGFF.

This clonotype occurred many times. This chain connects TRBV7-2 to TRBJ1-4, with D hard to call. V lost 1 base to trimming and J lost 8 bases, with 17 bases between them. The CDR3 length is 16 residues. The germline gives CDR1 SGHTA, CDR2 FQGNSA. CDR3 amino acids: CASSLGGALIGEKLFF. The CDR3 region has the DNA TGTGCCAGCAGCTTAGGAGGCGCGCTGATTGGGGAAAAACTGTTTTTT.